This entry lists 16 T cell receptor beta chains sequenced from one sample in a study of T-cell reconstitution after alpha-beta-depleted transplantation in children. TCRbeta library preparation incorporated unique molecular identifiers. TCRdb itself ran the PCR reads through MiXCR, one entry per CDR3 protein. The sample holds hundreds of thousands of distinct CDR3 sequences; roughly 15% are singletons and the top ten take 1.1%. This sample comprised PBMCs from the stem cell graft donor, obtained from the stem cell graft. Receptors were obtained from a human donor who donated a stem cell graft to a child with acute myeloid leukemia.

The sample holds many counts of this clonotype. The chain is built from TRBV29-1 and TRBJ1-5; 9 bases align to TRBD1. Germline CDR1 and CDR2: SQVTM and ANQGSEA. The V segment lost 8 bases and the J segment 0 bases; nucleotides outside the gene matches: 11. The CDR3 spans 16 residues. The CDR3 here is CSTTGGNLYSNQPQHF. CDR3 in DNA: TGCAGCACGACAGGGGGAAACCTTTATAGCAATCAGCCCCAGCATTTT.

The V call is TRBV24-1, the J call TRBJ1-2, with no clear D. The CDR3 loop spans 14 amino acids. V gave up 3 bases and J gave up 8 bases, with 15 bases separating them. Germline loops: CDR1 KGHDR, CDR2 SFDVKD. The CDR3 DNA follows: TGTGCCACCAGTGATGTAGCCGCAGGTCACGGCTACACCTTC. Translation gives CATSDVAAGHGYTF.

This clonotype has a count of ten or more. This chain connects TRBV20-1 to TRBJ1-4, with D perhaps matching TRBD1 (6 bases). Between the trimmed V and J ends, which lost 6 bases and 7 bases, there was a span of 18 bases. The CDR3 length is 14 residues. Germline lookup yields CDR1 DFQATT and CDR2 SNEGSKA (reference sequence). The DNA of the CDR3 is TGCAGTGCCCCTCCAGGGGAGGAGGCTGAAAAACTGTTTTTT. It encodes CSAPPGEEAEKLFF.

A few counts support this clonotype. V gene TRBV5-1 combines with J gene TRBJ2-7; 10 nucleotides match TRBD1. The CDR3 is 15 residues long. CDR1 SGHRS and CDR2 YFSETQ come from the germline V gene. V shed 2 bases and J 6 bases; nucleotides not matched to a gene: 8. The DNA for the CDR3 is TGCGCCAGCAGCTTAACCGGGACAGGGGCTGGCGAGCAGTACGTC. Translation: CASSLTGTGAGEQYV.

In this sample, this clonotype turned up many times. V is TRBV12-3 or TRBV12-4 and J is TRBJ2-1, with TRBD1 matching 10 bases. With 4 bases clipped from V and 3 bases from J, the junction kept 15 bases outside the gene matches. This CDR3 is built from 19 residues. CDR3 sequence reads: CASSSGTGEWESFYNEQFF. The CDR3 DNA reads TGTGCCAGCAGTTCCGGGACAGGGGAATGGGAGTCCTTCTACAATGAGCAGTTCTTC.

This clonotype was recorded many times. V usage is TRBV20-1 and J usage is TRBJ1-2, with a possible D match to TRBD1 (5 bases). V was trimmed by 4 bases and J by 4 bases, leaving 13 bases between them. The germline V gene has CDR1 DFQATT and CDR2 SNEGSKA (reference sequence). The CDR3 sequence is 13 residues long. This CDR3 reads CSATGRGIYGYTF. In DNA form, the CDR3 reads TGCAGTGCTACAGGCCGGGGGATCTATGGCTACACCTTC.

This clonotype was picked up a small number of times. The V gene is TRBV24-1, the J gene TRBJ2-1; 8 bases are a match to TRBD1. V lost 5 bases to trimming and J lost 8 bases; unmatched junction nucleotides: 10. CDR3 length: 15 amino acids. Germline assignment: CDR1 KGHDR and CDR2 SFDVKD. The CDR3 spells CATSVAKKQGDEQFF. The CDR3 bases are TGTGCCACCAGTGTGGCCAAAAAACAGGGGGATGAGCAGTTCTTC.

This CDR3 is CASSLSIGVGAGEAKNIQYF. CDR3 nucleotides: TGTGCCAGCAGCTTAAGCATTGGGGTTGGCGCGGGAGAAGCCAAAAACATTCAGTACTTC. This chain joins TRBV13 and TRBJ2-4, with 7 bases aligning to TRBD2. This CDR3 is built from 20 residues. Trimming removed 2 bases from V and 0 bases from J; junction bases left unmatched: 16. The germline CDR1 and CDR2 sequences are PRHDT and FYEKMQ (reference sequence).

This clonotype appeared a few times. This chain links TRBV5-1 with TRBJ2-3; 8 bases are a match to TRBD2. Trimming at V came to 0 bases and at J to 6 bases, leaving 6 bases not matched to a gene. This CDR3 is built from 15 residues. Germline loops: CDR1 SGHRS, CDR2 YFSETQ. CDR3 region: CASSLGLAKSDTQYF. As DNA, the CDR3 is TGCGCCAGCAGCTTGGGACTAGCGAAATCCGATACGCAGTATTTT.

This clonotype was recorded many times. This sequence joins TRBV9 and TRBJ2-2; D is unresolved. Per the germline V gene, CDR1 is SGDLS and CDR2 is YYNGEE. The CDR3 runs to 13 residues. V was pared by 3 bases and J by 5 bases, with 8 bases between. The CDR3 nucleotides read TGTGCCAGCAGCGCTCGAGGAACCGGGGAGCTGTTTTTT. Amino acids: CASSARGTGELFF.

This clonotype was observed at least ten times. This rearrangement joins TRBV20-1 to TRBJ2-4; TRBD1 aligns across 8 bases. The germline V gene encodes CDR1 DFQATT and CDR2 SNEGSKA (reference sequence). This CDR3 has 14 amino acids. The J segment lost 8 bases and the V segment lost 3 bases, leaving 9 bases of the junction unmatched. DNA for the CDR3: TGCAGTGCTAGGGAGGCAGGGGGCGCGTACATTCAGTACTTC. Protein product: CSAREAGGAYIQYF.

The sample holds many counts of this clonotype. The chain links TRBV29-1 to TRBJ2-5; D possibly corresponds to TRBD2 (5 bases). Trimming took off 4 bases at V and 5 bases at J, with 14 bases between the two ends. The CDR3 is 13 amino acids. Germline CDR1 is SQVTM and CDR2 is ANQGSEA. In DNA form, the CDR3 reads TGCAGCGTTGTCGGCCCCAGAGGGGAGACCCAGTACTTC. Its translation: CSVVGPRGETQYF.

This clonotype occurred many times. The chain employs TRBV10-3 and TRBJ1-5; no firm D call. The length of the CDR3 is 13 residues. The germline V gene encodes CDR1 ENHRY and CDR2 SYGVKD. Deletions cut 10 bases from V and 0 bases from J, with 10 bases between. The CDR3 loop is CATNRLSNQPQHF. CDR3 nucleotide sequence: TGTGCCACGAACAGACTTAGCAATCAGCCCCAGCATTTT.

This clonotype has a handful of counts. The chain couples TRBV27 to TRBJ1-5, with TRBD1 identical over 9 bases. The V and J ends lost 6 bases and 6 bases, in that order; junction bases with no gene match: 0. CDR1 MNHEY and CDR2 SMNVEV come from the germline V gene (reference sequence). The CDR3 extends over 12 amino acids. The CDR3 region has the DNA TGTGCCAGCAGACAGGGGGCTCAGCCCCAGCATTTT. The encoded protein is CASRQGAQPQHF.

In its sample, this clonotype was seen a few times. The chain links TRBV20-1 to TRBJ2-3, with D maybe TRBD2 (5 bases). The CDR3 length is 16 residues. Deletions cut 3 bases from V and 2 bases from J, with 18 bases between. CDR1 and CDR2 from the germline V gene are DFQATT and SNEGSKA (reference sequence). The CDR3 DNA reads as TGCAGTGCTAGGCCCGAGGGCTTCGCTTTCACAGATACGCAGTATTTT. It encodes CSARPEGFAFTDTQYF.

This clonotype was recorded a few times. The V and J genes are TRBV29-1 and TRBJ2-7, with 7 bases identical to TRBD1. The CDR3 is 13 residues long. V lost 4 bases, J lost 4 bases, and 7 bases stayed unmatched. The V gene's germline CDR1 is SQVTM and CDR2 ANQGSEA. The CDR3: CSVGQGIGYEQYF. The CDR3 DNA sequence: TGCAGCGTTGGACAGGGAATCGGGTACGAGCAGTACTTC.